This passage covers 20 T cell receptor beta chains from one sample sequenced in a study of blood T cell repertoires in COVID-19. Data came from immunoSEQ multiplex PCR; TCRdb stores just in-frame clones and leaves some out. The sample yields more than 200,000 clones, around 80% seen once. Source material: peripheral blood. The source of these receptors is a man between 60 and 75 years old with acute or convalescent COVID-19.

The chain uses TRBV5-1 and TRBJ2-5; 14 bases match TRBD2. The CDR3 has 15 residues. The V and J ends lost 3 bases and 5 bases, in that order; junction bases with no gene match: 3. Germline CDR1 SGHRS, CDR2 YFSETQ. The CDR3 bases are TGCGCCAGCAGCTATGGGACTAGCGGGAGTGAGACCCAGTACTTC. Its protein is CASSYGTSGSETQYF.

In DNA, the CDR3 is TGCGCCAGCAGCTTGGCGGGACAGCTCCAAGAGACCCAGTACTTC. It yields the protein CASSLAGQLQETQYF. The chain combines TRBV5-1 with TRBJ2-5; the match to TRBD1 covers 7 bases. This CDR3 has 15 residues. The V and J ends lost 0 bases and 1 base, in that order; junction bases with no gene match: 3. Germline assignment: CDR1 SGHRS and CDR2 YFSETQ.

The chain is built from TRBV4-3 and TRBJ2-3, with 9 nucleotides matching TRBD2. There are 17 residues in the CDR3. J gave up 2 bases and V 1 base, and 7 bases lay outside the gene matches. Germline lookup yields CDR1 LGHNA and CDR2 YSLEER. The CDR3 spells CASSQGASGILTDTQYF. The CDR3 DNA sequence: TGCGCCAGCAGCCAAGGGGCTAGCGGGATCCTCACAGATACGCAGTATTTT.

The chain employs TRBV29-1 and TRBJ2-7; 15 bases match TRBD2. The germline gives CDR1 SQVTM, CDR2 ANQGSEA. Trimming cost V 4 bases and J 2 bases; bases outside gene matches: 6. CDR3 length: 16 amino acids. The CDR3 DNA reads as TGCAGCGTTGGGGGACTAGCGGGAGGCCTGACCTACGAGCAGTACTTC. Translation: CSVGGLAGGLTYEQYF.

This chain uses TRBV7-9 with TRBJ2-5, with D possibly matching TRBD1 (6 bases). Trimming left V 1 base short and J 7 bases short, with 10 bases between. Germline values: CDR1 SEHNR, CDR2 FQNEAQ (reference sequence). The CDR3 extends over 13 amino acids. The CDR3 sequence is CASSLGQARTQYF. In DNA form, the CDR3 reads TGTGCCAGCAGCTTAGGACAGGCCCGGACCCAGTACTTC.

The gene calls are TRBV19 and TRBJ1-1, with TRBD1 identical over 7 bases. The CDR3 is 14 residues long. Looked up from germline, CDR1 is LNHDA and CDR2 is SQIVND (reference sequence). The V gene end was trimmed by 1 base and the J gene end by 8 bases; junction bases not matched to a gene: 7. CDR3 bases: TGTGCCAGTAGTATAGTTAACAGGGGACACGAAGCTTTCTTT. It yields the protein CASSIVNRGHEAFF.

The V call is TRBV7-9, the J call TRBJ2-4, with D possibly being TRBD1 (7 bases). Germline loops: CDR1 SEHNR, CDR2 FQNEAQ (reference sequence). The CDR3 loop spans 15 amino acids. Trimming took off 4 bases at V and 6 bases at J, with 16 bases between the two ends. The CDR3, as DNA: TGTGCCAGCAGCTCATCCGGGACAGCGGGAAACATTCAGTACTTC. Translation gives CASSSSGTAGNIQYF.

The rearrangement joins TRBV2 to TRBJ1-4; D is uncertain. V lost 6 bases to trimming and J lost 0 bases, with 11 bases between them. This CDR3 is built from 15 residues. The germline V gene has CDR1 SNHLY and CDR2 FYNNEI. CDR3 DNA sequence: TGTGCCAGCAGCTACGGCGGGACAACTAATGAAAAACTGTTTTTT. Protein: CASSYGGTTNEKLFF.

Of note for this clone: Other DNA sequences in this sample translate to the same CDR3. The rearrangement links TRBV6-1 to TRBJ2-1; D possibly corresponds to TRBD1 (5 bases). The CDR3 runs 14 residues. The germline V and J ends were trimmed by 2 bases and 7 bases, with 12 bases remaining between them. Germline CDR1 MNHNS, CDR2 SASEGT. CDR3 bases: TGTGCCAGCAGTGAAACTCAGGGTGGTAATGAGCAGTTCTTC. Protein: CASSETQGGNEQFF.

This clone has only one observation. This chain joins TRBV29-1 and TRBJ2-3, with 8 bases aligning to TRBD2. CDR1 SQVTM and CDR2 ANQGSEA come from the germline V gene. The V and J ends lost 1 base and 6 bases, in that order; junction bases with no gene match: 6. The CDR3 consists of 14 residues. The CDR3 sequence: CSVEGGGMEDTQYF. The CDR3 nucleotides read TGCAGCGTTGAAGGCGGGGGGATGGAGGATACGCAGTATTTT.

The count of this clone is one. The chain carries TRBV7-2 and TRBJ2-7; TRBD2 matches 12 bases. Germline CDR1 SGHTA, CDR2 FQGNSA. This CDR3 spans 14 amino acids. J gave up 4 bases and V 4 bases, and 2 bases lay outside the gene matches. The CDR3 loop is CASSSGTSGYEQYF. In nucleotides, the CDR3 is TGTGCCAGCAGCTCTGGGACTAGCGGGTACGAGCAGTACTTC.

The CDR3 sequence: CASRGGPGQNSPLHF. The DNA of the CDR3 is TGTGCCAGCAGGGGGGGTCCGGGACAGAATTCACCCCTCCACTTT. The chain links TRBV2 to TRBJ1-6; 7 nucleotides align to TRBD1. The germline V gene has CDR1 SNHLY and CDR2 FYNNEI. V shed 6 bases, J shed 7 bases, and the junction held 9 bases outside the gene matches. The CDR3 is 15 amino acids.

The V gene is TRBV6-5, the J gene TRBJ2-5; 7 bases match TRBD1. J was trimmed by 2 bases and V by 6 bases; bases with no gene match: 9. The CDR3 totals 15 residues. Germline V gene sequence: CDR1 MNHEY, CDR2 SVGAGI. The CDR3 reads CASRRTYRGQETQYF. The CDR3 DNA reads as TGTGCCAGCAGGAGGACCTACAGGGGACAAGAGACCCAGTACTTC.

The chain uses TRBV7-9 and TRBJ2-3; D remains unclear. With 5 bases removed from V and 5 bases from J, the gap between germline ends came to 8 bases. Germline-derived CDR1 and CDR2 are SEHNR and FQNEAQ (reference sequence). This CDR3 comprises 12 residues. DNA of the CDR3: TGTGCCAGCAGCCCGCGAGGAGATACGCAGTATTTT. Translation: CASSPRGDTQYF.

The chain recombines TRBV5-4 with TRBJ1-4, with 7 bases identical to TRBD1. Trimming at V came to 3 bases and at J to 7 bases, leaving 6 bases not matched to a gene. The germline V gene encodes CDR1 SGHNT and CDR2 YYREEE (reference sequence). The CDR3 has 14 amino acids. The CDR3 sequence is CASSWDRGSEKLFF. The CDR3 DNA reads as TGTGCCAGCAGCTGGGACAGAGGGAGTGAAAAACTGTTTTTT.

The chain joins TRBV18 to TRBJ2-7; 10 nucleotides align to TRBD1. The CDR3 contains 15 residues. CDR1 is KGHSH and CDR2 is LQKENI in the germline V gene. With 3 bases clipped from V and 3 bases from J, the junction kept 5 bases outside the gene matches. CDR3: CASSPGTGVLYEQYF. The CDR3 region has the DNA TGTGCCAGCTCACCCGGGACAGGGGTTCTCTACGAGCAGTACTTC.

The rearrangement joins TRBV5-1 to TRBJ1-3, with D maybe TRBD1 (6 bases). The CDR3 is made up of 16 amino acids. Germline V lookup: CDR1 SGHRS, CDR2 YFSETQ. V lost 4 bases and J lost 2, with 16 bases in between. The CDR3 protein is CASSQRQEAAGNTIYF. DNA for the CDR3: TGCGCCAGCAGCCAGCGACAGGAGGCGGCTGGAAACACCATATATTTT. Combining the CDR3 with reference TRBV5-1 and TRBJ1-3 gives the whole variable domain KAGVTQTPRYLIKTRGQQVTLSCSPISGHRSVSWYQQTPGQGLQFLFEYFSETQRNKGNFPGRFSGRQFSNSRSEMNVSTLELGDSALYLCASSQRQEAAGNTIYFGEGSWLTVV.

The V call is TRBV5-1, the J call TRBJ2-1; tentatively, D is TRBD2 (5 bases). From germline, CDR1 is SGHRS and CDR2 YFSETQ. Trimming removed 7 bases at V and 0 bases at J, with 14 bases between. The CDR3 has 15 amino acids. The CDR3 DNA reads as TGCGCCAGCGGGTCTCAGGCGGGCTCCTACAATGAGCAGTTCTTC. Translated, it gives CASGSQAGSYNEQFF.

This sequence joins TRBV11-2 and TRBJ2-2, with TRBD1 matching over 10 bases. Germline V gene lookup returns CDR1 SGHAT and CDR2 FQNNGV. Trimming took 4 bases from V and 5 from J; bases not matched to a gene: 4. The CDR3 is 15 amino acids. The CDR3 DNA is TGTGCCAGCAGCTCTTGGACAGGGGGTACCGGGGAGCTGTTTTTT. Its protein is CASSSWTGGTGELFF.

This chain connects TRBV18 to TRBJ1-1; the D gene is possibly TRBD1 (6 bases). V was clipped by 3 bases and J by 1 base, with 12 bases between them. This CDR3 region has 15 residues. Germline CDR1 is KGHSH and CDR2 is LQKENI. CDR3 residues: CASSPRQEANTEAFF. CDR3 nucleotide sequence: TGTGCCAGCTCACCGCGACAGGAGGCGAACACTGAAGCTTTCTTT.